The T cell receptor (beta chain) described here comes from a study of T cell responses to AZD1222 COVID-19 vaccine. The wider study: Pooled samples include second doses given at about 4 or 12 weeks. Regarding the study as a whole: At baseline, seropositivity was found in only six or seven AZD1222 recipients. The donor cohort was predominantly white British with a female majority, and clonal diversity may have been underestimated.

This table comes from immunoSEQ multiplex PCR, and its TCRdb copy is limited to in-frame clones, with some not included. The data hold 100,000 or so clones, with 90% to 95% observed a single time. This CDR3 comprises 13 residues. V gave up 3 bases and J gave up 3 bases, with 8 bases separating them. Germline assignment: CDR1 SGHTA and CDR2 FQGTGA. About this clone: Its target is not known.

This specimen consisted of peripheral blood, obtained on day 0 of AZD1222 vaccination. This sequence was found in an adult in good health. The chain combines TRBV7-3 with TRBJ1-1; perhaps TRBD1 as D (6 bases). In DNA form, the CDR3 reads TGTGCCAGCAGCTTCAACAGGGACACTGAAGCTTTCTTT. Amino acids: CASSFNRDTEAFF.